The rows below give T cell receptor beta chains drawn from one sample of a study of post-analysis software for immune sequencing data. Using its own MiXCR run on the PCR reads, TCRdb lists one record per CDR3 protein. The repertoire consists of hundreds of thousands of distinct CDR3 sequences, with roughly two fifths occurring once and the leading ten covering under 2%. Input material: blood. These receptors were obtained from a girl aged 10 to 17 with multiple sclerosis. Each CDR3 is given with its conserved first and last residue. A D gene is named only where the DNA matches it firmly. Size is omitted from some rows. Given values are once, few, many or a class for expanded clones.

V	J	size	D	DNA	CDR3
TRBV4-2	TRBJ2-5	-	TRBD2	TGTGCCAGCAGCCAAGACCTAGCGGGGGGGCGCTCCCAAGAGACCCAGTACTTC	CASSQDLAGGRSQETQYF
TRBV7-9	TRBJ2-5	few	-	TGTGCCAGCAGCCCCCCCCTGGGGGCTAGGCGGACCCAGTACTTC	CASSPPLGARRTQYF
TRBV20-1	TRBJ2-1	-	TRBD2	TGCAGTGCCAGACTAGCGGGAGGGCAATACAATGAGCAGTTCTTC	CSARLAGGQYNEQFF
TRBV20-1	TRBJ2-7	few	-	TGCAGTGCTAGAGAGGGCAGGGGGGTCTACGAGCAGTACTTC	CSAREGRGVYEQYF
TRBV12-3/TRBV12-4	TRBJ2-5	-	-	TGTGCCAGCAGCTCACTCCGGGGTTCGCAGACCCAGTACTTC	CASSSLRGSQTQYF
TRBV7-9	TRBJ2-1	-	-	TGTGCCAGCAGCTTCCGGCAGTTAGCATCCTACAATGAGCAGTTCTTC	CASSFRQLASYNEQFF
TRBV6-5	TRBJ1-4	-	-	TGTGCCAGCAGTTATGGGGGTGGACGTGTACTGTTTTTT	CASSYGGGRVLFF
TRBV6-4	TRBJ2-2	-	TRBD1	TGTGCCAGCAGTAGACAGGGAGCCACCGGGGAGCTGTTTTTT	CASSRQGATGELFF
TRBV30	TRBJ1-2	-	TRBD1	TGTGCCTGGAGTCCATACAGGGGGCAAGGCTACACCTTC	CAWSPYRGQGYTF
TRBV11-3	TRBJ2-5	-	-	TGTGCCAGCAGCTTAGATAGCGGTCCAGGTCGGGAGCAGTACTTC	CASSLDSGPGREQYF
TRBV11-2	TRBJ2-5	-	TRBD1	TGTGCCAGCAGCGCACACAGGACCCACACAGGGGAAGAGACCCAGTACTTC	CASSAHRTHTGEETQYF
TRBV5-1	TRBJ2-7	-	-	TGCGCCAGCTGCTTGGGAGTAGGGACCTACACCTACGAGCAGTACTTC	CASCLGVGTYTYEQYF
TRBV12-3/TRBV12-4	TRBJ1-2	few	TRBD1	TGTGCCAGCAGTTTAGGCCAGGGGGGGAGTGGCTACACCTTC	CASSLGQGGSGYTF
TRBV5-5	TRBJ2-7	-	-	TGTGCCAGCAGCTCTAGGCAGGGAGAGACCTACGAGCAGTACTTC	CASSSRQGETYEQYF
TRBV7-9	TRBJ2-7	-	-	TGTGCCAGCAGCCCGACGAGTAACAATGAGCAGTACTTC	CASSPTSNNEQYF
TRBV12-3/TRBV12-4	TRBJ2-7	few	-	TGTGCCAGCAGTTTTGGACGGATCTACGAGCAGTACTTC	CASSFGRIYEQYF